The subject of this entry is one T cell receptor (beta chain). What it recognizes is unknown. The data stem from a study of monozygotic twins with inflammatory bowel disease. Through template switching, UMIs that included a 6-nucleotide sample barcode were added. TCRdb reprocessed the 5' RACE reads, keeping one entry per CDR3 protein, no DNA. The specimen's table records around 380,000 distinct CDR3 sequences. Study-level points and caveats: TCRbeta diversity (inverse Simpson) was lower in IBD patients than in healthy co-twins.

This CDR3 is 16 amino acids long. The germline gives CDR1 SGHDT, CDR2 YYEEEE. This rearrangement joins TRBV5-6 to TRBJ2-2; TCRdb outputs TRBD2, but without DNA this stays unchecked. The sequence derives from a human donor with ulcerative colitis or Crohn's disease, or a healthy co-twin of an affected twin (not recorded which). The sample comprised blood. CDR3 protein: CASSLGPSPNTGELFF. The variable domain in full, completed from reference TRBV5-6 and TRBJ2-2, reads DAGVTQSPTHLIKTRGQQVTLRCSPKSGHDTVSWYQQALGQGPQFIFQYYEEEERQRGNFPDRFSGHQFPNYSSELNVNALLLGDSALYLCASSLGPSPNTGELFFGEGSRLTVL.